The present TCR beta chain was sequenced within a study of T-cell reconstitution after alpha-beta-depleted transplantation in children. Germline-derived CDR1 and CDR2 are SGHDT and YYEEEE. CDR3 length: 15 amino acids. V lost 2 bases and J lost 5, with 17 bases in between. It was with unique molecular identifiers that the TCRbeta library was prepared. MiXCR, applied by TCRdb to the PCR reads, yields one record per CDR3 protein. The sample has 400,000 to 550,000 distinct CDR3 sequences, about 10% seen once. General study results and limits: From surviving recipient T cells and thymic progenitors came the high day-60 TCRbeta diversity observed in some patients. A year had passed since transplant, and T-cell counts and diversity by then came mostly from newly produced T cells. The study reportedly traced alpha-beta T cells about two months after transplant to several hundred expanded graft clones.

At least ten counts were recorded for this clonotype. Antigen: not known. The sequence came from a child aged 2-15 years with inherited bone marrow failure, due to receive a stem cell transplant. The specimen was PBMCs, collected before TCRalphabeta/CD19-depleted stem cell transplant. The chain carries TRBV5-6 and TRBJ2-7; D is ambiguous. CDR3 loop: CASSFGIRQIDEQYF. The CDR3 coding sequence is TGTGCCAGCAGCTTTGGGATTCGGCAGATTGACGAGCAGTACTTC.